The TCR beta chain described here comes from a study of cytomegalovirus exposure and HLA in healthy donors. Study-level background: Approximately 190 million T cells yielded under 130 million unique TCR beta sequences in earlier analysis.

CDR3 length: 14 residues. Germline loops: CDR1 ENHRY, CDR2 SYGVKD. V was cut by 6 bases and J by 1 base, with 10 bases left in between. PCR employed 60 Vbeta and 13 Jbeta primers. Sequencing used immunoSEQ multiplex PCR; TCRdb keeps in-frame clones, though not all of them. The data contain about 140,000 clones, about 80% of them singletons. This clone was counted between two and nine times. The rearrangement joins TRBV10-3 to TRBJ2-1; D gene uncertain. This receptor was obtained from a male donor in good health and CMV-seropositive. The sample taken for sequencing was PBMCs. CDR3 DNA: TGTGCCATCAGGTCCCAGCGTTCCTACAATGAGCAGTTCTTC. Its protein product is CAIRSQRSYNEQFF.